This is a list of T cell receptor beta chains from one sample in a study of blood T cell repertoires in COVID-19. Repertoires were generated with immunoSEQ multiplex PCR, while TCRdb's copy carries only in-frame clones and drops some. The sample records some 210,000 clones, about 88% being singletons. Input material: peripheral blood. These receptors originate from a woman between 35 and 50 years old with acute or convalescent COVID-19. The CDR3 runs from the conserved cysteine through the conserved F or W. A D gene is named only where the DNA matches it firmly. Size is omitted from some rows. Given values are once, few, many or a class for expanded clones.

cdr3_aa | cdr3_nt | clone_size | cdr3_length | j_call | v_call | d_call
CASTPVSLRFGALSYNEQFF | TGCGCCAGCACCCCGGTGAGTCTAAGGTTTGGGGCACTTTCCTACAATGAGCAGTTCTTC | NA | 20 | TRBJ2-1 | TRBV5-1 | NA
CASSLMIRDYTGYGYTF | TGTGCCAGCAGCTTAATGATACGGGACTACACTGGCTATGGCTACACCTTC | NA | 17 | TRBJ1-2 | TRBV7-2 | NA
CASSQEQQRKETQYF | TGTGCCAGCAGCCAAGAACAACAGAGAAAAGAGACCCAGTACTTC | NA | 15 | TRBJ2-5 | TRBV3-1/TRBV3-2 | NA
CASSPARDQPQHF | TGTGCCAGCTCTCCGGCCAGGGATCAGCCCCAGCATTTT | NA | 13 | TRBJ1-5 | TRBV18 | NA
CATTKRTSEAFF | TGTGCCACCACAAAACGTACCTCTGAAGCTTTCTTT | NA | 12 | TRBJ1-1 | TRBV2 | NA
CATGATNEKLFF | TGTGCCACAGGGGCAACTAATGAAAAACTGTTTTTT | NA | 12 | TRBJ1-4 | TRBV6-6 | NA
CAIRPVMNTEAFF | TGTGCCATCAGACCGGTGATGAACACTGAAGCTTTCTTT | few | 13 | TRBJ1-1 | TRBV15 | NA
CASRSTGDNYGYTF | TGTGCCAGCAGGTCGACAGGGGACAACTATGGCTACACCTTC | NA | 14 | TRBJ1-2 | TRBV6-5 | TRBD1
CASSLGLAGGIETQYF | TGCGCCAGCAGCTTGGGACTAGCGGGGGGGATAGAGACCCAGTACTTC | NA | 16 | TRBJ2-5 | TRBV5-1 | TRBD2
CASSPHPGQGNTEAFF | TGTGCCAGCAGTCCGCACCCGGGACAGGGGAACACTGAAGCTTTCTTT | NA | 16 | TRBJ1-1 | TRBV27 | TRBD1
CAGQGARDTEAFF | TGTGCCGGACAGGGGGCAAGGGACACTGAAGCTTTCTTT | NA | 13 | TRBJ1-1 | TRBV28 | TRBD1
CSAEDLGTGYTF | TGCAGTGCAGAGGACTTAGGCACTGGCTACACCTTC | NA | 12 | TRBJ1-2 | TRBV29-1 | NA
CASSSGMRDNQPQHF | TGTGCCAGCAGTTCTGGAATGCGGGACAATCAGCCCCAGCATTTT | NA | 15 | TRBJ1-5 | TRBV7-6 | NA
CASSMGLRGAPEQFF | TGTGCCAGTAGTATGGGACTGCGGGGGGCCCCTGAGCAGTTCTTC | once | 15 | TRBJ2-1 | TRBV19 | TRBD2
CASSLSRSTDTQYF | TGTGCCAGCAGTTTATCGCGAAGCACAGATACGCAGTATTTT | NA | 14 | TRBJ2-3 | TRBV27 | NA
CASRGRGDTEAFF | TGTGCCAGCAGGGGCAGGGGGGACACTGAAGCTTTCTTT | NA | 13 | TRBJ1-1 | TRBV7-9 | TRBD1
CAISDYGTGGLQPQHF | TGTGCCATCAGTGATTACGGGACAGGGGGCCTACAGCCCCAGCATTTT | NA | 16 | TRBJ1-5 | TRBV10-3 | TRBD1
CATSGPGGAEAFF | TGTGCCACCAGTGGGCCTGGGGGGGCTGAAGCTTTCTTT | NA | 13 | TRBJ1-1 | TRBV24-1 | NA
CASSLEDVRTGELFF | TGTGCCAGCAGCTTAGAAGATGTGAGGACCGGGGAGCTGTTTTTT | NA | 15 | TRBJ2-2 | TRBV7-8 | NA
CASSARTTGGFSGNTIYF | TGTGCCAGCAGTGCCCGGACGACAGGGGGCTTCTCTGGAAACACCATATATTTT | NA | 18 | TRBJ1-3 | TRBV6-1 | TRBD1
CASSSPGQRSYTF | TGTGCCAGCAGCTCCCCGGGACAGCGAAGCTACACCTTC | few | 13 | TRBJ1-2 | TRBV7-2 | TRBD1
CASRGDRRSYGYTF | TGTGCCAGCAGGGGGGACAGGCGTTCATATGGCTACACCTTC | NA | 14 | TRBJ1-2 | TRBV2 | TRBD1
CASSQDGGYNSPLHF | TGCGCCAGCAGCCAAGATGGAGGTTATAATTCACCCCTCCACTTT | NA | 15 | TRBJ1-6 | TRBV4-1 | NA